This T cell receptor beta chain is from a study of human T cells and chemical hapten exposure. Study-wide results and caveats: Counts of expanded TCRs (at PT1) showed a positive correlation with patch test score. Alopecia affected the donors, so their immune response may differ from healthy people's.

About this clonotype: Its target is not known.

Separate cDNA molecules received unique molecular identifiers, which the library attached to them. TCRdb called the RACE reads again in MiXCR, with one record for every CDR3 protein. The repertoire includes some 200,000 distinct CDR3 sequences, under 35% of them detected once, and about 2.7% sits in the top ten. The time point: pre-sensitization, week 0. Treatment defined: therapeutic diphenylcyclopropenone sensitization with weekly scalp DPC. Non-pregnant alopecia patients aged 18 to 70, suitable for DPC therapy. The CDR3 covers 16 residues. Germline CDR1 and CDR2: DFQATT and SNEGSKA (reference sequence). V was clipped by 1 base and J by 2 bases, with 14 bases between them.

The TCR originated in a woman aged 30 to 39 with alopecia areata. Some clones in this sample may be carry-over from other donors' samples. Sequenced material: whole blood, taken in connection with sensitization to the hapten diphenylcyclopropenone (DPC). V is TRBV20-1 and J is TRBJ2-2, with D possibly being TRBD2 (5 bases). This chain's CDR3 is CSARGGPGTNTGELFF. The CDR3 region has the DNA TGCAGTGCTAGAGGAGGGCCGGGTACAAACACCGGGGAGCTGTTTTTT.